This T cell receptor beta chain originates from a study of blood T cell repertoires in COVID-19. TCRdb's table, derived via immunoSEQ multiplex PCR, lists solely in-frame clones and lacks some. The repertoire holds more than 400,000 clones, with around 87% as singletons. Two negative PCRs, clearance, or symptom resolution were required of recovered Cohort 3 donors. The CDR3 is made up of 14 amino acids. Germline V gene lookup returns CDR1 GTSNPN and CDR2 SVGIG (reference sequence). Sequencing was done on a sample of PBMCs or T cells enriched from blood (not recorded which). The TCR originated in a woman younger than 30 who had recovered from COVID-19. The V call is TRBV30, the J call TRBJ1-1; weak D call: TRBD1 (6 bases). CDR3 region: CAIKPRGAVTEAFF. The DNA of the CDR3 is TGTGCTATTAAGCCACGGGGGGCGGTCACTGAAGCTTTCTTT. Looking up the rest from reference TRBV30 and TRBJ1-1 gives the full variable domain: SQTIHQWPATLVQPVGSPLSLECTVEGTSNPNLYWYRQAAGRGLQLLFYSVGIGQISSEVPQNLSASRPQDRQFILSSKKLLLSDSGFYLCAIKPRGAVTEAFFGQGTRLTVV.